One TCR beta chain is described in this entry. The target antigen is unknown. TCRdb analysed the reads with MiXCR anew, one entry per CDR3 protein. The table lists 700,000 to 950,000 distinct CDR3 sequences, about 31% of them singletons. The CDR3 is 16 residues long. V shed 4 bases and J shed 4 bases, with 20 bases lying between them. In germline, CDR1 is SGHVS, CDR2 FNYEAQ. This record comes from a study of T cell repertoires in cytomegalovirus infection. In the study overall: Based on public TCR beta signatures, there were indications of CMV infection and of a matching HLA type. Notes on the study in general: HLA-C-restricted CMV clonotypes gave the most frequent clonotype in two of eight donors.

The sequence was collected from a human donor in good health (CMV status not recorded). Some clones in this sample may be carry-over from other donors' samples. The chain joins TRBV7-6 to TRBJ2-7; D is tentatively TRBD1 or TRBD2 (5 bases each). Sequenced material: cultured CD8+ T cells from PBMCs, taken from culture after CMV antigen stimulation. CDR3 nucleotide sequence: TGTGCCAGCAGCTCCATAGGGACGGTGGCTCGGTACGAGCAGTACTTC. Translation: CASSSIGTVARYEQYF.